Shown below are 18 T cell receptor beta chains from a single sample sequenced in a study of T cell responses to AZD1222 COVID-19 vaccine. Produced via immunoSEQ multiplex PCR; TCRdb's table is partial and in-frame only. The table shows 70,000 to 80,000 clones, with roughly 90% occurring only once. The sample was peripheral blood, taken on day 0 of AZD1222 vaccination. The source is an adult in good health.

The genes are TRBV12-5 and TRBJ2-3, with 7 positions matching TRBD1. Trimming removed 7 bases from V and 4 bases from J; junction bases left unmatched: 8. The CDR3 spans 14 residues. The germline gives CDR1 LGHNT, CDR2 FRNRAP. The CDR3 DNA reads as TGTGCTAGTGCCATGACAGGGTTGCCAGATACGCAGTATTTT. Translating it yields CASAMTGLPDTQYF.

The rearrangement joins TRBV7-2 to TRBJ2-3; D not certain. The CDR3 runs to 12 residues. Germline CDR1 and CDR2: SGHTA and FQGNSA. Between the trimmed V and J ends, which lost 4 bases and 2 bases, there was a span of 4 bases. CDR3 loop: CASSSYTDTQYF. CDR3 bases: TGTGCCAGCAGCTCTTACACAGATACGCAGTATTTT.

The V call is TRBV7-2, the J call TRBJ2-5; TRBD1 aligns across 11 bases. The CDR3 runs to 16 residues. The germline V gene has CDR1 SGHTA and CDR2 FQGNSA. The junction had 1 base not matched to a gene; V was cut back by 0 bases and J by 1 base. As DNA, the CDR3 is TGTGCCAGCAGCTTAGCTGGGACAGGGGGCCAAGAGACCCAGTACTTC. It translates to CASSLAGTGGQETQYF.

V is TRBV11-3 and J is TRBJ1-1, with D perhaps matching TRBD1 (5 bases). This CDR3 comprises 14 residues. V was clipped by 5 bases and J by 1 base, with 11 bases between them. CDR1 and CDR2 from the germline V gene are SGHNT and YENEEA. The DNA for the CDR3 is TGTGCCAGCAGCCAGGGACGGGGGAACACTGAAGCTTTCTTT. Translating it yields CASSQGRGNTEAFF.

CDR3 sequence reads: CAWSVGDRGTGELFF. The CDR3, as DNA: TGTGCCTGGAGTGTAGGGGACAGGGGAACCGGGGAGCTGTTTTTT. The rearrangement links TRBV30 to TRBJ2-2, with TRBD1 identical over 10 bases. The CDR3 has 15 amino acids. CDR1 and CDR2 from the germline V gene are GTSNPN and SVGIG (reference sequence). Germline trimming cut 0 bases from V and 5 bases from J; bases unmatched to any gene: 3.

The chain carries TRBV24-1 and TRBJ2-3; D call uncertain. The CDR3 has 15 residues. In germline, CDR1 is KGHDR, CDR2 SFDVKD. Trimming shortened V by 2 bases and J by 2 bases, and 10 bases separated the two germline ends. The CDR3 spells CATSDSKGHTDTQYF. CDR3 DNA: TGTGCCACCAGTGATTCTAAAGGCCACACAGATACGCAGTATTTT.

The chain combines TRBV9 with TRBJ2-1, with D perhaps matching TRBD1 (6 bases). Germline V gives CDR1 SGDLS, CDR2 YYNGEE. Trimming removed 2 bases from V and 0 bases from J, with 15 bases in between. There are 17 residues in the CDR3. CDR3 sequence reads: CASSVYRDTSSYNEQFF. CDR3 in DNA: TGTGCCAGCAGCGTCTACCGGGACACGAGCTCCTACAATGAGCAGTTCTTC.

The chain combines TRBV6-5 with TRBJ2-1; a weak D match, TRBD2 (6 bases). The germline V and J ends were trimmed by 6 bases and 0 bases, with 9 bases remaining between them. This CDR3 is 14 amino acids long. The germline gives CDR1 MNHEY, CDR2 SVGAGI. CDR3 region: CASRSSASYNEQFF. The CDR3 nucleotides read TGTGCCAGCAGGTCTAGCGCCTCCTACAATGAGCAGTTCTTC.

The genes are TRBV9 and TRBJ2-2; D ambiguous. The CDR3 has 11 residues. The germline gives CDR1 SGDLS, CDR2 YYNGEE. V shed 4 bases and J shed 5 bases, with 3 bases lying between them. CDR3 region: CASSRTGELFF. For the CDR3, the DNA is TGTGCCAGCAGCCGTACCGGGGAGCTGTTTTTT.

This clone was seen just once. The rearrangement links TRBV3-1 (or the pseudogene TRBV3-2) to TRBJ2-1; TRBD2 aligns across 8 bases. Germline loops: CDR1 LGHDT, CDR2 YNNKEL (reference sequence). The CDR3 has 15 residues. V dropped 1 base and J dropped 7; count of bases not matched to a gene: 6. CDR3 sequence reads: CASSQVGGRRNEQFF. For the CDR3, the DNA is TGTGCCAGCAGCCAAGTAGGCGGGAGGAGGAATGAGCAGTTCTTC.

The V and J genes are TRBV19 and TRBJ1-1; no definite D call. The CDR3 runs 14 residues. Per germline, CDR1 LNHDA and CDR2 SQIVND (reference sequence). Trimming took off 5 bases at V and 2 bases at J, with 12 bases between the two ends. The CDR3 DNA is TGTGCCAGTAGTCCAAGGACCGGCAACACTGAAGCTTTCTTT. Amino acid sequence: CASSPRTGNTEAFF.

This sequence joins TRBV12-1 and TRBJ2-7. TRBV12-1 is a recognized pseudogene. The CDR3 totals 17 residues. The CDR3, as DNA: TGTGCCAGCACCCAAGGGGTTTGGACTGAGGGGACCTACGAGCAGTACTTC. Protein product: CASTQGVWTEGTYEQYF.

The chain carries TRBV5-1 and TRBJ2-1, with D unresolved. CDR3 size: 16 residues. The V and J ends lost 0 bases and 0 bases respectively, with 10 bases between them. Germline V gene data show CDR1 as SGHRS and CDR2 as YFSETQ. This chain's CDR3 is CASSLDRSSSYNEQFF. The CDR3 DNA follows: TGCGCCAGCAGCTTGGATCGCTCGAGCTCCTACAATGAGCAGTTCTTC.

J is TRBJ1-1 and V is TRBV7-9; D uncertain. Germline CDR1 SEHNR, CDR2 FQNEAQ (reference sequence). V was pared by 2 bases and J by 4 bases, with 11 bases between. CDR3 size: 14 residues. CDR3 DNA sequence: TGTGCCAGCAGCTTACAGGTCGGATCCACTGAAGCTTTCTTT. This translates into CASSLQVGSTEAFF. The full variable domain, in which reference TRBV7-9 and TRBJ1-1 provide the parts outside the CDR3, is DTGVSQNPRHKITKRGQNVTFRCDPISEHNRLYWYRQTLGQGPEFLTYFQNEAQLEKSRLLSDRFSAERPKGSFSTLEIQRTEQGDSAMYLCASSLQVGSTEAFFGQGTRLTVV.

In DNA form, the CDR3 reads TGTGCCAGCAGCAACACAGGGGGCACTGAAGCTTTCTTT. It specifies CASSNTGGTEAFF. V is TRBV28 and J is TRBJ1-1; 8 bases match TRBD1. This CDR3 contains 13 residues. Trimming at V came to 6 bases and at J to 4 bases, leaving 4 bases not matched to a gene. Germline V gene data show CDR1 as MDHEN and CDR2 as SYDVKM. Full variable domain (missing parts from reference TRBV28 and TRBJ1-1): DVKVTQSSRYLVKRTGEKVFLECVQDMDHENMFWYRQDPGLGLRLIYFSYDVKMKEKGDIPEGYSVSREKKERFSLILESASTNQTSMYLCASSNTGGTEAFFGQGTRLTVV.

This sequence joins TRBV4-1 and TRBJ1-6; 8 bases are a match to TRBD1. This CDR3 comprises 16 residues. Per the germline V gene, CDR1 is MGHRA and CDR2 is YSYEKL. J lost 9 bases, V lost 4 bases, and 11 bases had no gene match. CDR3 region: CASSRLGGQEGSPLHF. CDR3 DNA sequence: TGCGCCAGCAGCCGCCTTGGGGGACAGGAGGGTTCACCCCTCCACTTT.

V is TRBV19 and J is TRBJ1-1; D gene unclear. Germline CDR1 and CDR2: LNHDA and SQIVND (reference sequence). The CDR3 contains 15 residues. The V end lost 3 bases, the J end lost 1 base, and 12 bases lay between the germline ends. The CDR3 DNA follows: TGTGCCAGTAGTATCCCCCGGCAGAAGAACACTGAAGCTTTCTTT. Its protein is CASSIPRQKNTEAFF.

This chain uses TRBV6-1 with TRBJ1-5; D is uncertain. Trimming took off 2 bases at V and 1 base at J, with 3 bases between the two ends. This CDR3 is 13 amino acids long. CDR1 MNHNS and CDR2 SASEGT come from the germline V gene. The chain's CDR3 is CASSELSNQPQHF. The CDR3 DNA sequence: TGTGCCAGCAGTGAACTCAGCAATCAGCCCCAGCATTTT.